The 25 T cell receptor beta chains below come from one sample, sequenced in a study of CD8 T cells in ankylosing spondylitis. Each CDR3 protein is one row after TCRdb ran MiXCR on the 5' RACE reads. The sample lists approximately 110,000 distinct CDR3 sequences; less than 25% were seen once. Input material: synovial fluid, either unsorted or a sorted T cell fraction (not recorded which). The receptors here all came from a male donor with ankylosing spondylitis.

The rearrangement joins TRBV27 to TRBJ2-2; D uncertain. CDR3 length: 12 amino acids. Trimming took off 2 bases at V and 4 bases at J, with 2 bases between the two ends. The V gene's germline CDR1 is MNHEY and CDR2 SMNVEV (reference sequence). This CDR3 reads CASSLGTGELFF. CDR3 DNA: TGTGCCAGCAGTTTAGGCACCGGGGAGCTGTTTTTT.

The rearrangement links TRBV27 to TRBJ1-1, with D unresolved. The V end was cut by 8 bases, the J end by 0 bases, with 22 bases between. The V gene's germline CDR1 is MNHEY and CDR2 SMNVEV (reference sequence). This CDR3 region has 17 residues. The CDR3 DNA is TGTGCCAGCCTACTAAAATGGAGGTCAAGGTTGAACACTGAAGCTTTCTTT. Protein: CASLLKWRSRLNTEAFF.

This clonotype was seen a few times. The V gene is TRBV27, the J gene TRBJ2-7, with 12 nucleotides matching TRBD2. CDR3 length: 16 residues. Germline V gene lookup returns CDR1 MNHEY and CDR2 SMNVEV (reference sequence). V lost 6 bases, J lost 3 bases, and 9 bases stayed unmatched. The CDR3 spells CASSSTSGRINYEQYV. The CDR3, as DNA: TGTGCCAGCAGCTCAACTAGCGGGAGGATTAACTACGAGCAGTACGTC.

This clonotype came up a few times. The rearrangement uses TRBV29-1 and TRBJ2-4, with 8 bases fitting TRBD2. The ends lost 7 bases at V and 1 base at J; junction bases unmatched: 6. The CDR3 spans 14 residues. The germline CDR1 and CDR2 sequences are SQVTM and ANQGSEA. The CDR3 region is CSAAGGEAKNIQYF. The CDR3, as DNA: TGCAGCGCTGCCGGGGGGGAGGCCAAAAACATTCAGTACTTC.

This chain joins TRBV7-9 and TRBJ2-7, with 7 bases that match TRBD2. This CDR3 is built from 13 residues. The germline V gene has CDR1 SEHNR and CDR2 FQNEAQ (reference sequence). Trimming at V came to 8 bases and at J to 1 base, leaving 5 bases not matched to a gene. CDR3 sequence (DNA): TGTGCCAGCCAGGCTAGCGGTTCCTACGAGCAGTACTTC. Its translation is CASQASGSYEQYF.

V usage is TRBV28 and J usage is TRBJ1-2; D might be TRBD1 (5 bases). The length of the CDR3 is 18 residues. Germline CDR1 reads MDHEN; CDR2 reads SYDVKM. V was clipped by 6 bases and J by 0 bases, with 23 bases between them. The CDR3 DNA is TGTGCCAGCAGGCATCCCCAGGCGGGGGGGGGAACTAACTATGGCTACACCTTC. This sequence encodes CASRHPQAGGGTNYGYTF.

This clonotype has more than one count but fewer than ten. This chain joins TRBV7-2 and TRBJ1-1; maybe TRBD1 (5 bases). The CDR3 is made up of 15 amino acids. V lost 2 bases and J lost 4, with 14 bases in between. Germline assignment: CDR1 SGHTA and CDR2 FQGNSA. The CDR3 DNA sequence: TGTGCCAGCAGCTTACAGCGGGGGTTGGCCACTGAAGCTTTCTTT. As protein: CASSLQRGLATEAFF.

V usage is TRBV4-2 and J usage is TRBJ2-3; TRBD2 matches 9 bases. With V trimmed by 1 base and J by 5 bases, 7 bases remained unmatched. Germline V gene lookup returns CDR1 LGHNA and CDR2 YNFKEQ. The CDR3 totals 16 residues. The CDR3 region has the DNA TGTGCCAGCAGCCAAGCGTCTAGCGGGGACGTAGATACGCAGTATTTT. It codes for CASSQASSGDVDTQYF.

The genes are TRBV20-1 and TRBJ2-3, with 12 bases lining up with TRBD2. V dropped 6 bases and J dropped 9; count of bases not matched to a gene: 4. The CDR3 length is 12 residues. CDR1 is DFQATT, CDR2 SNEGSKA, per germline (reference sequence). CDR3 in DNA: TGCAGTGCGCCCGGACTAGCGGGAACGCAGTATTTT. It is translated as CSAPGLAGTQYF.

The genes are TRBV2 and TRBJ2-1; 7 bases are shared with TRBD2. Trimming removed 5 bases from V and 9 bases from J; junction bases left unmatched: 13. This CDR3 region has 15 residues. The germline CDR1 and CDR2 sequences are SNHLY and FYNNEI. This chain's CDR3 is CASSRQNKRDSEQFF. The DNA for the CDR3 is TGTGCCAGCAGTCGACAGAATAAGCGGGATAGTGAGCAGTTCTTC.

This clonotype was detected many times. The chain couples TRBV6-5 to TRBJ1-6; D perhaps matches TRBD1 (5 bases). Trimming shortened V by 4 bases and J by 4 bases, and 8 bases separated the two germline ends. This CDR3 has 14 residues. Germline V gives CDR1 MNHEY, CDR2 SVGAGI. CDR3: CASSLTEYNSPLHF. The DNA of the CDR3 is TGTGCCAGCAGTTTGACAGAATATAATTCACCCCTCCACTTT.

This clonotype came up a few times. The chain couples TRBV5-5 to TRBJ2-4; a possible D gene is TRBD1 (6 bases). The V end lost 0 bases, the J end lost 0 bases, and 16 bases lay between the germline ends. The germline V gene encodes CDR1 SGHKS and CDR2 YYEKEE (reference sequence). This CDR3 comprises 18 residues. CDR3 sequence: CASSLDRAPNLAKNIQYF. The CDR3 bases are TGTGCCAGCAGCTTGGACAGGGCACCCAACCTAGCCAAAAACATTCAGTACTTC.

J is TRBJ2-4 and V is TRBV18; 10 bases map to TRBD2. Germline CDR1 is KGHSH and CDR2 is LQKENI. With 3 bases clipped from V and 7 bases from J, the junction kept 9 bases outside the gene matches. The CDR3 extends over 16 amino acids. Written as DNA, the CDR3 is TGTGCCAGCTCACCTTCTGGGCTAGCGGGAGTGAACATTCAGTACTTC. It translates to CASSPSGLAGVNIQYF.

This chain connects TRBV10-1 to TRBJ1-4; D is ambiguous. CDR3 length: 13 amino acids. V was shortened by 3 bases and J by 5 bases, with 7 bases between the two germline ends. Germline V gives CDR1 WNHNN, CDR2 SYGVQD (reference sequence). DNA for the CDR3: TGCGCCAGCAGTGAAACCGGGAATGAAAAACTGTTTTTT. This translates into CASSETGNEKLFF.

In this sample, this clonotype turned up a few times. The chain carries TRBV27 and TRBJ1-5; D ambiguous. V was trimmed by 6 bases and J by 6 bases, leaving 9 bases between them. Germline V gives CDR1 MNHEY, CDR2 SMNVEV (reference sequence). The CDR3 sequence is 12 residues long. CDR3 sequence (DNA): TGTGCCAGCAGGCTTCCAGGTCAGCCCCAGCATTTT. It codes for CASRLPGQPQHF.

There are a few counts of this clonotype. The chain links TRBV5-1 to TRBJ1-1, with D perhaps TRBD1 (5 bases). V was clipped by 5 bases and J by 0 bases, with 14 bases between them. The V gene's germline CDR1 is SGHRS and CDR2 YFSETQ. The CDR3 covers 15 residues. The CDR3 DNA reads TGCGCCAGCAGTTTGTACGGGGCCATGAACACTGAAGCTTTCTTT. This encodes CASSLYGAMNTEAFF.

The rearrangement uses TRBV7-8 and TRBJ1-4; a weak D match, TRBD1 (5 bases). The CDR3 sequence is 14 residues long. CDR1 and CDR2 (germline): SGHVS, FQNEAQ. With 1 base removed from V and 13 bases from J, the gap between germline ends came to 16 bases. Here the CDR3 reads CASSLDGTFGGLFF. CDR3 in DNA: TGTGCCAGCAGCTTAGATGGGACCTTTGGTGGACTGTTTTTT.

This clonotype was found a few times. The CDR3 nucleotides read TGCAGCGTCTCGATCACAGATACGCAGTATTTT. Translating gives CSVSITDTQYF. This chain uses TRBV29-1 with TRBJ2-3; no definite D call. Germline V CDR1 and CDR2: SQVTM, ANQGSEA. Trimming shortened V by 6 bases and J by 2 bases, and 6 bases separated the two germline ends. This CDR3 is 11 amino acids long.

This chain uses TRBV28 with TRBJ1-1, with 9 bases that match TRBD1. Per germline, CDR1 MDHEN and CDR2 SYDVKM. The CDR3 sequence is 16 residues long. V shed 0 bases, J shed 1 base, and the junction held 3 bases outside the gene matches. Here the CDR3 reads CASSLWGQGPNTEAFF. DNA for the CDR3: TGTGCCAGCAGTTTATGGGGACAGGGACCGAACACTGAAGCTTTCTTT.

The chain couples TRBV7-2 to TRBJ2-3; a weak D match, TRBD2 (6 bases). The germline V gene encodes CDR1 SGHTA and CDR2 FQGNSA. Deletions cut 5 bases from V and 1 base from J, with 19 bases between. There are 17 residues in the CDR3. CDR3 region: CASSPGGGRQGTDTQYF. The CDR3 DNA follows: TGTGCCAGCAGCCCAGGTGGGGGGAGGCAGGGCACAGATACGCAGTATTTT.

This clonotype appeared once. CDR3 nucleotides: TGTGCCAGCAGACTAGGGGGCAGGAAATCCCTGGACATTCAGTACTTC. Encoded protein: CASRLGGRKSLDIQYF. The chain recombines TRBV7-2 with TRBJ2-4, with TRBD1 matching over 7 bases. The CDR3 has 16 amino acids. With V trimmed by 6 bases and J by 8 bases, 16 bases remained unmatched. Germline-derived CDR1 and CDR2 are SGHTA and FQGNSA. The variable domain in full, completed from reference TRBV7-2 and TRBJ2-4, reads GAGVSQSPSNKVTEKGKDVELRCDPISGHTALYWYRQSLGQGLEFLIYFQGNSAPDKSGLPSDRFSAERTGGSVSTLTIQRTQQEDSAVYLCASRLGGRKSLDIQYFGAGTRLSVL.

This clonotype was picked up a small number of times. The V and J genes are TRBV21-1 and TRBJ1-4; the D call of TRBD1 is as the table states it, not checked on the DNA. TRBV21-1 has pseudogene status. The CDR3 extends over 22 amino acids. CDR3: CASRTEILPRDRFNSTNEKLFF. CDR3 coding DNA: TGTGCCAGCAGAACCGAAATACTCCCCCGGGACAGGTTTAATTCAACTAATGAAAAACTGTTTTTT.

This clonotype was found many times. The chain is built from TRBV7-2 and TRBJ2-4; 7 positions match TRBD1. The CDR3 is 16 amino acids. Losses at the gene ends were 1 base for V and 3 bases for J; bases not matched to a gene: 6. CDR1 is SGHTA and CDR2 is FQGNSA in the germline V gene. The CDR3 coding sequence is TGTGCCAGCAGCTTAGATAGGGCAGGGGGCAAAAACATTCAGTACTTC. Protein sequence: CASSLDRAGGKNIQYF.

The CDR3 DNA sequence: TGCGCCAGCAGCTTAGGACAGGGAGGAGATACGCAGTATTTT. This encodes CASSLGQGGDTQYF. The chain recombines TRBV5-1 with TRBJ2-3, with TRBD1 matching 8 bases. CDR1 is SGHRS and CDR2 is YFSETQ in the germline V gene. The CDR3 consists of 14 residues. The V gene end was trimmed by 2 bases and the J gene end by 5 bases; junction bases not matched to a gene: 4.

The chain uses TRBV5-4 and TRBJ2-7; the D is unclear. V lost 0 bases and J lost 4, with 14 bases in between. Germline V CDR1 and CDR2: SGHNT, YYREEE (reference sequence). The CDR3 extends over 15 amino acids. CDR3 sequence: CASSLVLGDRYEQYV. DNA of the CDR3: TGTGCCAGCAGCTTGGTTCTAGGTGATCGGTACGAGCAGTACGTC.